These T cell receptor beta chains were read from a single sample in a study of cytomegalovirus exposure and HLA in healthy donors. Using immunoSEQ multiplex PCR, the repertoire was profiled, and TCRdb retains in-frame clones only, with some absent. The data contain 40,000 to 45,000 clones, approximately 60% of them singletons. The sequenced sample was PBMCs. These receptors all come from a human donor in good health. Each CDR3 is given with its conserved first and last residue. The order of the fields is J gene, clone size, V gene, D gene, CDR3 protein, CDR3 DNA. D genes are given only for firm matches. Some rows mark clone size as missing; the rest say once, few, many or name a class of expanded clone.

>TRBJ1-3|-|TRBV30|-
CAWTPGSGNTIYF
TGTGCCTGGACCCCAGGGTCGGGAAACACCATATATTTT
>TRBJ1-1|-|TRBV18|-
CASSVTGNTEAFF
TGTGCCAGCTCAGTAACAGGGAACACTGAAGCTTTCTTT
>TRBJ1-4|few|TRBV18|-
CASSPPEGGNEKLFF
TGTGCCAGCTCACCACCGGAGGGGGGGAATGAAAAACTGTTTTTT
>TRBJ1-3|few|TRBV5-1|-
CASSYGSSGNTIYF
TGCGCCAGCAGCTACGGGAGCTCTGGAAACACCATATATTTT
>TRBJ1-3|-|TRBV29-1|-
CSVSPGGRGNTIYF
TGCAGCGTTTCTCCGGGGGGGAGAGGAAACACCATATATTTT
>TRBJ1-2|-|TRBV5-4|-
CASSSRGGFSGYTF
TGTGCCAGCAGCTCGCGGGGGGGCTTTAGTGGCTACACCTTC
>TRBJ1-2|-|TRBV29-1|TRBD1
CSVSDGQGFYGYTF
TGCAGCGTTTCCGATGGACAGGGATTCTATGGCTACACCTTC
>TRBJ2-1|-|TRBV7-6|TRBD2
CASRHFSGAYNEQFF
TGTGCCAGCAGACACTTTAGCGGGGCCTACAATGAGCAGTTCTTC
>TRBJ2-3|-|TRBV6-1|-
CASSVRDFTDTQYF
TGTGCCAGCAGTGTCCGGGACTTCACAGATACGCAGTATTTT
>TRBJ2-7|few|TRBV2|-
CASSLLYEQYF
TGTGCCAGCAGCCTTCTCTACGAGCAGTACTTC
>TRBJ1-6|once|TRBV11-2|-
CASSLQDRGSPLHF
TGTGCCAGCAGCTTACAGGACAGAGGTTCACCCCTCCACTTT
>TRBJ1-6|few|TRBV4-3|-
CASSQDRGNYNSPLHF
TGCGCCAGCAGCCAAGACAGGGGAAATTATAATTCACCCCTCCACTTT
>TRBJ2-3|few|TRBV10-1|-
CASQDHPGDTQYF
TGCGCCAGCCAAGATCATCCCGGGGATACGCAGTATTTT
>TRBJ1-5|few|TRBV2|TRBD1
CATQGGTDSNQPQHF
TGTGCCACCCAGGGGGGCACTGATAGCAATCAGCCCCAGCATTTT
>TRBJ1-1|once|TRBV30|-
CAWSRRAEAFF
TGTGCCTGGAGCCGCAGGGCTGAAGCTTTCTTT
>TRBJ1-2|-|TRBV2|-
CASSETAGIDGYTF
TGTGCCAGCAGTGAGACTGCGGGGATCGATGGCTACACCTTC
>TRBJ1-5|few|TRBV15|-
CATRNLGRDNQPQHF
TGTGCCACCAGGAACTTAGGACGGGACAATCAGCCCCAGCATTTT
>TRBJ2-5|few|TRBV19|TRBD1
CASSPGGVETQYF
TGTGCCAGTAGTCCAGGGGGCGTGGAGACCCAGTACTTC
>TRBJ2-1|once|TRBV7-8|TRBD2
CASSLAGLAGNEQFF
TGTGCCAGCAGCTTAGCGGGACTAGCGGGCAATGAGCAGTTCTTC
>TRBJ2-7|few|TRBV5-1|TRBD2
CASSLLLGGSSYEQYF
TGCGCCAGCAGCCTACTTTTGGGGGGGAGCTCCTACGAGCAGTACTTC
>TRBJ2-4|-|TRBV5-1|-
CASSPGQNKNIQYF
TGCGCCAGCAGCCCCGGACAAAACAAAAACATTCAGTACTTC
>TRBJ1-1|-|TRBV9|-
CASSVEGANTEAFF
TGTGCCAGCAGCGTAGAAGGGGCGAACACTGAAGCTTTCTTT
>TRBJ1-6|-|TRBV19|TRBD1
CASSTTGTGNSPLHF
TGTGCCAGTAGTACGACCGGGACAGGGAATTCACCCCTCCACTTT
>TRBJ1-5|few|TRBV6-6|-
CASSYSDGGWDQPQHF
TGTGCCAGCAGTTACTCTGACGGAGGCTGGGATCAGCCCCAGCATTTT
>TRBJ1-4|-|TRBV7-6|-
CASSLGGTNEKLFF
TGTGCCAGCAGCTTAGGCGGAACTAATGAAAAACTGTTTTTT
>TRBJ2-1|-|TRBV2|TRBD2
CASRGLAGSYNEQFF
TGTGCCAGCAGAGGACTAGCGGGGTCATACAATGAGCAGTTCTTC
>TRBJ1-6|-|TRBV7-9|-
CASSDDSSSYNSPLHF
TGTGCCAGCAGCGACGACTCGAGCTCCTATAATTCACCCCTCCACTTT
>TRBJ1-4|-|TRBV4-1|TRBD1
CASSQLLTGIRVGEKLFF
TGCGCCAGCAGCCAACTGCTGACAGGGATTCGTGTGGGCGAAAAACTGTTTTTT
>TRBJ1-1|-|TRBV4-1|TRBD1
CASSQEDRGTEAFF
TGCGCCAGCAGCCAAGAGGACAGGGGTACTGAAGCTTTCTTT
>TRBJ1-2|-|TRBV28|-
CASSLSVTNYGYTF
TGTGCCAGCAGTTTATCAGTTACTAACTATGGCTACACCTTC
>TRBJ2-2|few|TRBV7-2|-
CASSFGVSGELFF
TGTGCCAGCAGCTTCGGGGTTTCCGGGGAGCTGTTTTTT
>TRBJ2-3|-|TRBV5-1|-
CASRGIAETDTQYF
TGCGCCAGCAGGGGTATAGCGGAAACAGATACGCAGTATTTT
>TRBJ1-2|once|TRBV18|-
CASSPDRHEGYTF
TGTGCCAGCTCACCCGACAGGCATGAGGGCTACACCTTC
>TRBJ1-5|few|TRBV2|TRBD1
CASRGTGGAGDQPQHF
TGTGCCAGCAGGGGGACAGGGGGCGCGGGAGATCAGCCCCAGCATTTT
>TRBJ1-1|-|TRBV19|TRBD1
CASRQGENTEAFF
TGTGCCAGTAGACAGGGGGAAAACACTGAAGCTTTCTTT
>TRBJ1-2|few|TRBV5-1|-
CASSLDPGIGYTF
TGCGCCAGCAGCTTGGATCCAGGGATCGGCTACACCTTC
>TRBJ2-7|-|TRBV5-1|-
CASRGQGLSYEQYF
TGCGCCAGCAGGGGACAAGGCTTAAGCTACGAGCAGTACTTC
>TRBJ2-1|-|TRBV5-4|-
CASRTGRLGSLNSYNEQFF
TGTGCCAGCAGGACTGGGAGGTTAGGCTCCCTAAACTCCTACAATGAGCAGTTCTTC
>TRBJ2-7|-|TRBV7-2|TRBD2
CASSWTSGPYEQYF
TGTGCCAGCAGCTGGACTAGCGGCCCATACGAGCAGTACTTC
>TRBJ1-1|few|TRBV5-4|TRBD1
CASRSGQQNTEAFF
TGTGCCAGCCGATCGGGACAGCAGAACACTGAAGCTTTCTTT
>TRBJ1-2|few|TRBV9|-
CASSGASTRRGDGYTF
TGTGCCAGCAGCGGGGCCTCTACACGGAGGGGTGATGGCTACACCTTC
>TRBJ2-7|-|TRBV11-2|TRBD1
CASSFDRGYEQYF
TGTGCCAGCAGTTTCGACAGGGGTTACGAGCAGTACTTC
>TRBJ1-6|-|TRBV9|-
CASSPRRGGGSPLHF
TGTGCCAGCAGCCCCCGACGGGGGGGAGGCTCACCCCTCCACTTT